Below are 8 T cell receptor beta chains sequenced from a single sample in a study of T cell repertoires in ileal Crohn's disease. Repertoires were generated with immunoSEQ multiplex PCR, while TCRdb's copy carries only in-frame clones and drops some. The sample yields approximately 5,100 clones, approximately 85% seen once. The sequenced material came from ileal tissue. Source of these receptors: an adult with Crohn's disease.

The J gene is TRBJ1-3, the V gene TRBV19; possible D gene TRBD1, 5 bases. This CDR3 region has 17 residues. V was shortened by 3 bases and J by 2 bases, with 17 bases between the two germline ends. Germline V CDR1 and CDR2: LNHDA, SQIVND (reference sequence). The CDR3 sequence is CASSISPTALTGNTIYF. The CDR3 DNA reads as TGTGCCAGTAGTATTTCGCCGACAGCGCTAACTGGAAACACCATATATTTT.

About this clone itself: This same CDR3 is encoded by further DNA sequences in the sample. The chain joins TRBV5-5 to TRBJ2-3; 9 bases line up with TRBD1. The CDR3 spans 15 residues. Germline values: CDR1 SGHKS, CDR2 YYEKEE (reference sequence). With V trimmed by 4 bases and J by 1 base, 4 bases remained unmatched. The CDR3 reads CASSLTGGRTDTQYF. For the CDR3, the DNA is TGTGCCAGCAGCCTAACAGGGGGCCGCACAGATACGCAGTATTTT.

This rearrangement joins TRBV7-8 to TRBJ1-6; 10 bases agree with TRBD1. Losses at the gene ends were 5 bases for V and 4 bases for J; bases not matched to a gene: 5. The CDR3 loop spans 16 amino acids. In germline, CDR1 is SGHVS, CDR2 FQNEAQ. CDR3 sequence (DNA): TGTGCCAGCAGCCCCCAGGACAGGGGGTATAATTCACCCCTCCACTTT. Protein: CASSPQDRGYNSPLHF.

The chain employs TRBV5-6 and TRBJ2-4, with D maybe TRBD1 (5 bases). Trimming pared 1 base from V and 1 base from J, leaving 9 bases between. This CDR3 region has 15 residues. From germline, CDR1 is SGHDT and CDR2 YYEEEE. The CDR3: CASSLRAGAKNIQYF. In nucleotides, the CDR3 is TGTGCCAGCAGCTTGCGGGCAGGGGCCAAAAACATTCAGTACTTC.

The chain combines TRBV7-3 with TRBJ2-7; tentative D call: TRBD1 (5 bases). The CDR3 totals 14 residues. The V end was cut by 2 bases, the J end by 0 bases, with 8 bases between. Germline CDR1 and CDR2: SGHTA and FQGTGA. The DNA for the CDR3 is TGTGCCAGCAGCTTAGGGGCGAGCTCCTACGAGCAGTACTTC. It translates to CASSLGASSYEQYF.

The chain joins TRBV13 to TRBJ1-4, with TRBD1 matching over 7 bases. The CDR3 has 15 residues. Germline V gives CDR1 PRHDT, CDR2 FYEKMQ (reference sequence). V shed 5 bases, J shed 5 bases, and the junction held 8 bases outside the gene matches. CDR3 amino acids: CASSRGGQQNEKLFF. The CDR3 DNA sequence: TGTGCCAGCAGCCGGGGGGGACAGCAAAATGAAAAACTGTTTTTT.

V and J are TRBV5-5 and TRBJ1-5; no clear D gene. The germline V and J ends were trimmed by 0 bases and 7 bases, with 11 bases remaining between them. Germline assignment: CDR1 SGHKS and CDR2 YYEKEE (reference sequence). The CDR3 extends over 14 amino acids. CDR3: CASSLDWAGQPQHF. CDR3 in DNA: TGTGCCAGCAGCTTGGATTGGGCGGGACAGCCCCAGCATTTT.

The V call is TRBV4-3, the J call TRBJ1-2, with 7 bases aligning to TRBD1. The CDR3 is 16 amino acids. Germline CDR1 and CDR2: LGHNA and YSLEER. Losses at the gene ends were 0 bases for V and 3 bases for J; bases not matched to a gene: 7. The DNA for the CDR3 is TGCGCCAGCAGCCAAGATATAGGGGGCGATTACTATGGCTACACCTTC. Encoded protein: CASSQDIGGDYYGYTF.